This T cell receptor beta chain derives from a study of T cell responses to AZD1222 COVID-19 vaccine. Study results and caveats: At 160-218 and 743-854, vaccine-associated CD4 TCRs were dominant, and they spanned spike. After two AZD1222 doses, spike-specific TCR breadth and depth rose versus day 0. White British donors predominated, females outnumbered males, and clonal diversity was possibly underestimated.

Concerning this clone: What it binds is not known.

Both about-4-week and about-12-week second-dose recipients were combined. Libraries were prepared by immunoSEQ multiplex PCR; TCRdb keeps only in-frame clonotypes and omits some of them. The top ten clones hold roughly 9.7% of a sample with about 150,000 clones, more than 75% of them seen once. The CDR3 contains 15 residues. Trimming pared 0 bases from V and 7 bases from J, leaving 10 bases between. CDR1 and CDR2 from the germline V gene are LGHNA and YSLEER. The receptor's source is an adult who received the AZD1222 COVID-19 vaccine. The V and J genes are TRBV4-3 and TRBJ1-6; the D gene is possibly TRBD1 (5 bases). This specimen consisted of peripheral blood, obtained 28 days after the second AZD1222 dose. The CDR3: CASSQEARANSPLHF. In nucleotides, the CDR3 is TGCGCCAGCAGCCAAGAAGCCAGGGCCAATTCACCCCTCCACTTT.